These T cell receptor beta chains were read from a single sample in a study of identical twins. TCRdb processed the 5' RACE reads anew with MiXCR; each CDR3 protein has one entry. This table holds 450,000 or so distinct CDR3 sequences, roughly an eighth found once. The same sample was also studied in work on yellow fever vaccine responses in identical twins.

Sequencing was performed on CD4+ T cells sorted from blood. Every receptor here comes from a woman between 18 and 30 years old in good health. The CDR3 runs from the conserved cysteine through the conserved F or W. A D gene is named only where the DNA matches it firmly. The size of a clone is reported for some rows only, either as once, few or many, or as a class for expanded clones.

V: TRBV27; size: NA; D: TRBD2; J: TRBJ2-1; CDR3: CASSLFVAGGRGEQFF; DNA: TGTGCCAGCAGTTTATTCGTAGCGGGAGGGCGTGGTGAGCAGTTCTTC
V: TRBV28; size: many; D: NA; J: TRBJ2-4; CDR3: CASSLLQAPMAKNIQYF; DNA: TGTGCCAGCAGCCTCTTACAGGCTCCAATGGCCAAAAACATTCAGTACTTC
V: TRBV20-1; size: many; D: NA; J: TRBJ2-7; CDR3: CSAPDLANEQYF; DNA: TGCAGTGCTCCGGACCTAGCTAACGAGCAGTACTTC
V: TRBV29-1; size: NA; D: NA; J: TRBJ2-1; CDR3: CSVEDMDRNEQFF; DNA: TGCAGCGTTGAAGATATGGACAGAAATGAGCAGTTCTTC
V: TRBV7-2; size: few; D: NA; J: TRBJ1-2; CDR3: CASSLVPGRSLYYGYTF; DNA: TGTGCCAGCAGCTTAGTCCCTGGACGTAGCCTATACTATGGCTACACCTTC
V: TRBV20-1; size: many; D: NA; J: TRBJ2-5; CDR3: CSVLRGEGGETQYF; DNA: TGCAGTGTCCTCAGAGGGGAAGGAGGAGAGACCCAGTACTTC
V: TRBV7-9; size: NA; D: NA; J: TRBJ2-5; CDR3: CASRSTGGGQETQYF; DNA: TGTGCCAGCAGATCAACAGGGGGAGGGCAAGAGACCCAGTACTTC
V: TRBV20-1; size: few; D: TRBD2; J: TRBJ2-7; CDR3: CSAPSGVSYEQYF; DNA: TGCAGTGCTCCTAGCGGGGTCTCCTACGAGCAGTACTTC
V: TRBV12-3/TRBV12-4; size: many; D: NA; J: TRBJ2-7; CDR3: CASSLGAYEQYF; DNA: TGCGCCAGCAGCTTGGGGGCCTACGAGCAGTACTTC
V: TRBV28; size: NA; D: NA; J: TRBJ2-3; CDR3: CASREVGDPDTQYF; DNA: TGTGCCAGCAGAGAAGTGGGGGATCCAGATACGCAGTATTTT
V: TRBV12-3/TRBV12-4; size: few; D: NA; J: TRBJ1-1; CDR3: CASSEGRLNTEAFF; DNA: TGTGCCAGCAGTGAGGGACGGCTGAACACTGAAGCTTTCTTT
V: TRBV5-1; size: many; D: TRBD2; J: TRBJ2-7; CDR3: CASSSGEGSYEQYF; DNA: TGCGCCAGCAGCTCGGGGGAGGGCTCCTACGAGCAGTACTTC
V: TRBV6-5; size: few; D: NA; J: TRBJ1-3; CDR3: CASSYSSGRSGNTIYF; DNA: TGTGCCAGCAGTTATTCGTCGGGACGCTCTGGAAACACCATATATTTT
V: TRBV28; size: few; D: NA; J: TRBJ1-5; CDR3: CASSPSGTFSNQPQHF; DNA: TGTGCCAGCAGTCCCTCCGGGACCTTTAGCAATCAGCCCCAGCATTTT
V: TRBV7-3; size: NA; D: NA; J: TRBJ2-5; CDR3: CASSWGTPSGQETQYF; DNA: TGTGCCAGCAGCTGGGGAACGCCATCGGGCCAAGAGACCCAGTACTTC
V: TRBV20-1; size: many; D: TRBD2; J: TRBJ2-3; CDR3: CSAITGTTNTDTQYF; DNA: TGCAGTGCTATCACCGGGACTACCAACACAGATACGCAGTATTTT
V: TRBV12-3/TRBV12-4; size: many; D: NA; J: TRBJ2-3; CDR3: CASSFFRDRTDTQYF; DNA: TGTGCCAGCAGTTTCTTTCGGGACCGCACAGATACGCAGTATTTT
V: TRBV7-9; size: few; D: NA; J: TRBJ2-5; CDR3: CASSHHQGTEQETQYF; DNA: TGTGCCAGCAGCCACCACCAAGGGACGGAGCAAGAGACCCAGTACTTC
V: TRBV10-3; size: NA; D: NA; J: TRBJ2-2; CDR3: CAIRTAETGELFF; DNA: TGTGCCATCAGGACGGCGGAGACCGGGGAGCTGTTTTTT
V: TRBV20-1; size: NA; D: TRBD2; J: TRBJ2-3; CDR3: CSAPQTSGRAIDTQYF; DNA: TGCAGTGCACCCCAGACTAGCGGGAGGGCCATAGATACGCAGTATTTT
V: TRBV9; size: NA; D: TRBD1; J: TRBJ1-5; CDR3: CASSEGTGGGGQPQHF; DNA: TGTGCCAGCAGCGAGGGGACAGGGGGCGGTGGCCAGCCCCAGCATTTT
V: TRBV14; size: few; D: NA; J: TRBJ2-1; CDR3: CASSQLQVNNEQFF; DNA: TGTGCCAGCAGCCAGTTACAGGTTAACAATGAGCAGTTCTTC
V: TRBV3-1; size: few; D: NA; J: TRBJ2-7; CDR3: CASSPRRLTYEQYF; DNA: TGTGCCAGCAGCCCTCGAAGGCTTACTTACGAGCAGTACTTC
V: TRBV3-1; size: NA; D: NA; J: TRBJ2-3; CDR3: CASSRPGPERDTQYF; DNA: TGTGCCAGCAGCCGACCGGGCCCCGAAAGAGATACGCAGTATTTT
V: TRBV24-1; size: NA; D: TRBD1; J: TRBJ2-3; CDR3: CATRDNRGPTDTQYF; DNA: TGTGCCACCAGGGACAACAGGGGGCCCACAGATACGCAGTATTTT
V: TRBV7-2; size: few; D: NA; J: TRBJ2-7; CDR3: CASGSREIYEQYF; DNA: TGTGCCAGCGGGTCACGAGAGATCTACGAGCAGTACTTC
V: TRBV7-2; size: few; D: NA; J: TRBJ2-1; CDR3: CASSLDRGLEQFF; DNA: TGTGCCAGCAGCTTAGATCGCGGGCTTGAGCAGTTCTTC
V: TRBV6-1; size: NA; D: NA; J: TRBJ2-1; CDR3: CASTLVAGYNEQFF; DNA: TGTGCCAGCACTCTAGTGGCAGGTTACAATGAGCAGTTCTTC
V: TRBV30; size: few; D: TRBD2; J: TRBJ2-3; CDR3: CAWSRWVAGRTDTQYF; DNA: TGTGCCTGGAGCCGTTGGGTAGCGGGACGCACAGATACGCAGTATTTT
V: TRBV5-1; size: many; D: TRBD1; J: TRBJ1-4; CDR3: CASNRGEGEKLFF; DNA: TGCGCCAGCAACAGGGGCGAGGGTGAAAAACTGTTTTTT
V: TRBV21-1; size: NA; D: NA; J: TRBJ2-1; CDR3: CASSPRTSGQFF; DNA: TGTGCCAGCAGCCCACGCACGTCTGGGCAGTTCTTC
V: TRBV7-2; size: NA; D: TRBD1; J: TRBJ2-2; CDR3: CASSLRTGGESGELFF; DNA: TGTGCCAGCAGCTTAAGGACAGGGGGCGAATCCGGGGAGCTGTTTTTT
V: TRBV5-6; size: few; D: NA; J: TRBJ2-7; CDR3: CASSLAMGLYEQYF; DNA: TGTGCCAGCAGCTTGGCTATGGGGCTCTACGAGCAGTACTTC
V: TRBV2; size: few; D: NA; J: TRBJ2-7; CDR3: CAHSGSSYEQYF; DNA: TGTGCCCACTCCGGGAGCTCCTACGAGCAGTACTTC
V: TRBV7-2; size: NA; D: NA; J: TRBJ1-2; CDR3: CASSLVADPDYGYTF; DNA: TGTGCCAGCAGCTTAGTGGCGGACCCCGACTATGGCTACACCTTC
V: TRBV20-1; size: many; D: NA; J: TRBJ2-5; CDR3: CTSGGVYQETQYF; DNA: TGCACGTCTGGCGGAGTGTACCAAGAGACCCAGTACTTC
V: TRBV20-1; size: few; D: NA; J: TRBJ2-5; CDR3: CSARDPRTPFQETQYF; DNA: TGCAGTGCTAGAGATCCGAGAACTCCTTTTCAAGAGACCCAGTACTTC